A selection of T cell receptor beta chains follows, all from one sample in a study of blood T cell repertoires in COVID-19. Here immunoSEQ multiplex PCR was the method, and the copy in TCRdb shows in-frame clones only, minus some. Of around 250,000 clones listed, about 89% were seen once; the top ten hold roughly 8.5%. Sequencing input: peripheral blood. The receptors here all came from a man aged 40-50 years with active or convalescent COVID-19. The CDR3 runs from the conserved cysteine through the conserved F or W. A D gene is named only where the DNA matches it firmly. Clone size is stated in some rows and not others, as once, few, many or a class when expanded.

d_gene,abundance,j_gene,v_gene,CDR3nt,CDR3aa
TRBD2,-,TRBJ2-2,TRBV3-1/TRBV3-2,TGTGCCAGCAGCCTCCGAGCCGGGACTAGCACCGGGGAGCTGTTTTTT,CASSLRAGTSTGELFF
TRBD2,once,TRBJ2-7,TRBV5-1,TGCGCCAGCAGCTTGGAGGGTCTAGCGGGGAACGACGAGCAGTACTTC,CASSLEGLAGNDEQYF
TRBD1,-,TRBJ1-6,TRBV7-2,TGTGCCAGCAGCTTACGGGACAGGGGAGGATCACCCCTCCACTTT,CASSLRDRGGSPLHF
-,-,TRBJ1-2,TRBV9,TGTGCCAGCAGCGTAGACTGGACTCAGGTGAGCGGCTACACCTTC,CASSVDWTQVSGYTF
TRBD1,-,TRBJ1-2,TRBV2,TGTGCCAGCAGTGAGGGACAGGGGGCAGGCGGCTACACCTTC,CASSEGQGAGGYTF
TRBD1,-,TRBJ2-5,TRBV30,TGTGCCCCCGGGGACAGCTCCCAGGAGACCCAGTACTTC,CAPGDSSQETQYF
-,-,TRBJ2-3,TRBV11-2,TGTGCCAGCAGCTTAGCCCCGGTCCACCGGGATACGCAGTATTTT,CASSLAPVHRDTQYF
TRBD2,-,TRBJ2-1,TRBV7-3,TGTGCCAGCAGCTTAGGGGGACTAGCGGGAGGAAGTGAGCAGTTCTTC,CASSLGGLAGGSEQFF
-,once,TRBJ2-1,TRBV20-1,TGCAGTGCTAGTAGGGAGACAATACAGTTCTTC,CSASRETIQFF
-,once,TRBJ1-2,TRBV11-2,TGTGCCAGCAGCTTAGGACGGTGGGGCAGGATGCCCAAAAACTATGGCTACACCTTC,CASSLGRWGRMPKNYGYTF
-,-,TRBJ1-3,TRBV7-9,TGTGCCAGCAGCTCGAGACAGACCCGCTCTGGAAACACCATATATTTT,CASSSRQTRSGNTIYF
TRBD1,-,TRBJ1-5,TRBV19,TGTGCCAGTAGTTTGGACAGGGGGGCATATCAGCCCCAGCATTTT,CASSLDRGAYQPQHF
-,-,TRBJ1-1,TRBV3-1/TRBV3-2,TGTGCCAGCAGCCAAGGGGGCTCAGGAACTGAAGCTTTCTTT,CASSQGGSGTEAFF
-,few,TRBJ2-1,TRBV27,TGTGCCAGCAGTTTTCAGGGCTGGAGTGAGCAGTTCTTC,CASSFQGWSEQFF
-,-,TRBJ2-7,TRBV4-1,TGCGCCAGCAGCCTTACTACTGAAACCTACGAGCAGTACTTC,CASSLTTETYEQYF
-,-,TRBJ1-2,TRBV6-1,TGTGCCAGCAGTGAAAGAGGGGGAACCGGCTACACCTTC,CASSERGGTGYTF
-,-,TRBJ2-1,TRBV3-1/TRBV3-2,TGTGCCAGCAGCCCGTCTGTCGCGGGGCGCGAAAAGTTCTTC,CASSPSVAGREKFF
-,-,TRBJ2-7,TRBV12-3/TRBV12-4,TGTGCCAGCAGTTTGAGGGAGTACGAGCAGTACTTC,CASSLREYEQYF
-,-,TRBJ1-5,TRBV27,TGTGCCAGCGGGGGCAGGGTGGACAATCAGCCCCAGCATTTT,CASGGRVDNQPQHF
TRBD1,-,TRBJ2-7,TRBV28,TGTGCCAGCACCCGGGGGGACAGGGGAAACGAGCAGTACTTC,CASTRGDRGNEQYF
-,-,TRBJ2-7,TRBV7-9,TGTGCCAGCAGCTTCGGGGGAACTAGCTACGAGCAGTACTTC,CASSFGGTSYEQYF
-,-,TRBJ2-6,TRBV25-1,TGTGCCAGCAGTGAAGTATGGGGCGACCCCTCTGGGGCCAACGTCCTGACTTTC,CASSEVWGDPSGANVLTF
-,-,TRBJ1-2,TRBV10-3,TGTGCCATCAGGGTCGGGGGTTCTGATTATGGCTACACCTTC,CAIRVGGSDYGYTF
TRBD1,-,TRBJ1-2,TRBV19,TGTGCCAGTAGTACCAGACAGGGGAATAACTATGGCTACACCTTC,CASSTRQGNNYGYTF
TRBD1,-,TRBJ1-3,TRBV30,TGTGCCTCTTGGTCGACAGGGCCCTCTGGAAACACCATATATTTT,CASWSTGPSGNTIYF
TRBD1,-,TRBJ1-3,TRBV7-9,TGTGCCAGCAGCAGGGACAGACGATTTGGAAACACCATATATTTT,CASSRDRRFGNTIYF
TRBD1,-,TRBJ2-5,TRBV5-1,TGCGCCAGCAGCACAGGGGGTCAGCAAGAGACCCAGTACTTC,CASSTGGQQETQYF
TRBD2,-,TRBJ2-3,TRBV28,TGTGCCAGCAGTTCCCCGAGCGGGGGTCAGACAGATACGCAGTATTTT,CASSSPSGGQTDTQYF
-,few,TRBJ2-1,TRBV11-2,TGTGCCAGCAGCTTAGTGGTTAGCCCCAATGAGCAGTTCTTC,CASSLVVSPNEQFF
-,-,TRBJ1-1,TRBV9,TGTGCCAGCAGCTTCTCGACCGGCGGGGGGAACACTGAAGCTTTCTTT,CASSFSTGGGNTEAFF
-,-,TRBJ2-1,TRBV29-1,TGCAGCGGCCAGAGAGAGGGAGGAAGTAGGGAGTTCTTC,CSGQREGGSREFF
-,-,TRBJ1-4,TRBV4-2,TGTGCCAGCAGCCCCGGACAATATTCTGAAAAACTGTTTTTT,CASSPGQYSEKLFF
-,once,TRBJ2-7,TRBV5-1,TGCGCCAGCAGCCCGGACATACCCTACGAGCAGTACTTC,CASSPDIPYEQYF
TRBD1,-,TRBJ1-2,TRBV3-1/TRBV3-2,TGTGCCAGCAGCCGCCCCTTGACAGGGCCCTATGGCTACACCTTC,CASSRPLTGPYGYTF
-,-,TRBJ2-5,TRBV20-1,TGCAGTGCCATCCAAGAGACCCAGTACTTC,CSAIQETQYF
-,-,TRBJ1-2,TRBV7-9,TGTGCCAGCAGCGTCAGGGGTTACGGCTACACCTTC,CASSVRGYGYTF
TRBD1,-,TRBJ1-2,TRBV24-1,TGTGCCACCAGTGATCCCGACAGGGACGGCTACACCTTC,CATSDPDRDGYTF
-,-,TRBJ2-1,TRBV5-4,TGTGCCAGCAGCTCCCAGTATACCCAGTTCTTC,CASSSQYTQFF
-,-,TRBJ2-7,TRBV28,TGTGCCAGCACCTCAGGGAATGCCTTTTTCGAGCAGTACTTC,CASTSGNAFFEQYF
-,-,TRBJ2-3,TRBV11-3,TGTGCCAGCAGCTTAGGAGCTGATACGCAGTATTTT,CASSLGADTQYF
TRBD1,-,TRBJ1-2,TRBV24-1,TGTGCCACCAGTGACACACAGGGGGCTTATGGCTACACCTTC,CATSDTQGAYGYTF
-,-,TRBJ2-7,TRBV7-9,TGTGCCAGCAGCTTACTAGCGACCAGCTCCTACGAGCAGTACTTC,CASSLLATSSYEQYF
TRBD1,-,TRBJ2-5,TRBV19,TGTGCCAGTAGGGACAGGGGGAAAGAGACCCAGTACTTC,CASRDRGKETQYF
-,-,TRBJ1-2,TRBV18,TGTGCCAGCTCACCGTCGACAGGAGACTATGGCTACACCTTC,CASSPSTGDYGYTF
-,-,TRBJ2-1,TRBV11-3,TGTGCCAGCAGCTTACCGGGAGCGAGATACAATGAGCAGTTCTTC,CASSLPGARYNEQFF
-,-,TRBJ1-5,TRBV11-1,TGTGCCAGCAGCCAAGGCGGGGCAGCTCAGCCCCAGCATTTT,CASSQGGAAQPQHF
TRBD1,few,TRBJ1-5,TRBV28,TGTGCCAGCGTTAGACAGGGGGAGTGGAGGAATCAGCCCCAGCATTTT,CASVRQGEWRNQPQHF
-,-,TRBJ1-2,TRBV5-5,TGTGCCAGCAGCTTGGTTGGCAGGGGCATGGGTGGCTACACCTTC,CASSLVGRGMGGYTF
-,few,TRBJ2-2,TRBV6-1,TGTGCCAGCAGTGAACTAGCGCTTGGGGAGCTGTTTTTT,CASSELALGELFF
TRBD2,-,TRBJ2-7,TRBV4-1,TGCGCCAGCAGCCCTGGACTAGCGGGGTACGAGCAGTACTTC,CASSPGLAGYEQYF
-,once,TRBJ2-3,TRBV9,TGTGCCAGCAGCCTCCCGACGGGGGCAGATACGCAGTATTTT,CASSLPTGADTQYF
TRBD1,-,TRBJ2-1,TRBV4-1,TGCGCCAGCAGCCAGTCTCTCGGACAGGGAGGTAATGAGCAGTTCTTC,CASSQSLGQGGNEQFF
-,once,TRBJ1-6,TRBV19,TGTGCCAGTAGTTTTGCCCCTACAGGATCACCCCTCCACTTT,CASSFAPTGSPLHF
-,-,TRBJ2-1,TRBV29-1,TGCAGCGCCCGAGGGATTGGCAGCAGCTCCTACAATGAGCAGTTCTTC,CSARGIGSSSYNEQFF
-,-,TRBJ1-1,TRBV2,TGTGCCAGCAGTGAATCCCAAGGGGGTTGGACTGAAGCTTTCTTT,CASSESQGGWTEAFF